Listed here are 3 T cell receptor beta chains from one sample, sequenced in a study of T cell clonality in common variable immunodeficiency. Here immunoSEQ multiplex PCR was the method, and the copy in TCRdb shows in-frame clones only, minus some. The sample contains about 37,000 clones, none of them singletons. The source material was peripheral blood mononuclear cells. The receptor set was obtained from a person aged 18 to 70 in good health.

This clone ranks as medium-sized. The CDR3 goes on 3 residues after the read ends, and that part is filled in from the germline J gene. The J gene is TRBJ2-3, the V gene TRBV7-3, with D maybe TRBD1 (5 bases). Trimming removed 2 bases at V and 2 bases at J, with 11 bases between. This CDR3 contains 15 residues. CDR1 and CDR2 (germline): SGHTA, FQGTGA. CDR3 DNA, as far as it was read: TGTGCCAGCAGCTTAGGCGGACATACCACAGATACG. Translating it yields CASSLGGHTTDT. The CDR3 in its entirety is CASSLGGHTTDTQYF.

Note on this clone: The CDR3 goes on 3 residues after the read ends, and that part is filled in from the germline J gene. This chain uses TRBV18 with TRBJ2-5; no firm D call. The CDR3 is made up of 14 amino acids. Trimming left V 3 bases short and J 5 bases short, with 13 bases between. The V gene's germline CDR1 is KGHSH and CDR2 LQKENI. The chain's CDR3 is CASSPVPAAETQYF. The CDR3 DNA, read in part, is TGTGCCAGCTCACCGGTTCCGGCGGCGGAGACC.

Comment on this clone: The read gets to within 3 residues of the CDR3 end, and the germline J gene fills in the rest. The chain uses TRBV30 and TRBJ1-1; D ambiguous. Germline V gene sequence: CDR1 GTSNPN, CDR2 SVGIG (reference sequence). The CDR3 covers 14 residues. The DNA read from the CDR3 is TGTGCCTGGATTAGCGGGAGGGTGTCCTACGAG. It codes for CAWISGRVSYE. In full, the CDR3 is CAWISGRVSYEAFF.